The next 14 T cell receptor beta chains were all read from a single sample in a study of T cells in Graves' hyperthyroidism and ophthalmopathy. TCR beta CDR3 regions were amplified from RNA transcripts. Using the HTBI primer set, a first-round RT-PCR was run on the TCR CDR3. Via MiXCR, TCRdb re-called the multiplex PCR reads, giving one row per CDR3 protein. The data show about 600,000 distinct CDR3 sequences, 15% to 20% seen once. Sequencing was done on a sample of blood. The receptors were sampled from a woman in her thirties or forties with Graves' ophthalmopathy.

V usage is TRBV5-1 and J usage is TRBJ2-1, with 10 bases that match TRBD2. The germline gives CDR1 SGHRS, CDR2 YFSETQ. Losses at the gene ends were 1 base for V and 4 bases for J; bases not matched to a gene: 5. The CDR3 runs to 16 residues. Here the CDR3 reads CASSLSPSGSYNEQFF. Here the CDR3 DNA reads TGCGCCAGCAGCTTGTCTCCTAGCGGGAGTTACAATGAGCAGTTCTTC.

This clonotype was seen a few times. The J gene is TRBJ2-7, the V gene TRBV4-1; perhaps TRBD1 as D (6 bases). CDR3 size: 15 residues. Germline assignment: CDR1 MGHRA and CDR2 YSYEKL. The V end was cut by 0 bases, the J end by 6 bases, with 15 bases between. CDR3: CASSQDSTGILEQYF. The CDR3 DNA is TGCGCCAGCAGCCAAGATTCTACAGGGATACTCGAGCAGTACTTC.

This clonotype was seen repeatedly, ten times or more. Germline and junction disagree at one end, which may indicate a read error. The chain joins TRBV5-1 to TRBJ2-1; the D is unclear. Germline CDR1 reads SGHRS; CDR2 reads YFSETQ. The CDR3 runs 13 residues. CDR3 nucleotides: TGTGCCAGCAGCTCGGACGGCTACAATGAGCAGTTCTTC. Translated: CASSSDGYNEQFF.

V gene TRBV28 combines with J gene TRBJ2-5, with D perhaps matching TRBD1 (6 bases). The CDR3 is 15 residues long. Germline V gives CDR1 MDHEN, CDR2 SYDVKM. V dropped 4 bases and J dropped 3 bases, with 15 bases sitting between them. The CDR3 region is CASSSDRDIEETQYF. The CDR3 DNA follows: TGTGCCAGCAGTTCAGACCGGGACATAGAAGAGACCCAGTACTTC.

This clonotype was seen more than once but under ten times. The chain uses TRBV7-3 and TRBJ2-1; possibly TRBD2 for D (7 bases). CDR3 length: 14 amino acids. Trimming shortened V by 5 bases and J by 8 bases, and 16 bases separated the two germline ends. The germline V gene has CDR1 SGHTA and CDR2 FQGTGA. CDR3 sequence reads: CASSPGGGADEQFF. CDR3 coding DNA: TGTGCCAGCAGCCCAGGTGGGGGGGCTGATGAGCAGTTCTTC.

This clonotype was observed a few times. The rearrangement uses TRBV18 and TRBJ2-7, with D possibly TRBD2 on 5 matching bases. The V and J ends lost 0 bases and 3 bases respectively, with 9 bases between them. Germline CDR1 KGHSH, CDR2 LQKENI. CDR3 length: 14 residues. In DNA, the CDR3 is TGTGCCAGCTCACCACCCGCAGGAGGCTACGAGCAGTACTTC. It yields the protein CASSPPAGGYEQYF.

At least ten counts were recorded for this clonotype. V is TRBV20-1 and J is TRBJ1-2, with 9 bases aligning to TRBD1. Germline V gene data show CDR1 as DFQATT and CDR2 as SNEGSKA (reference sequence). V lost 4 bases and J lost 14; bases outside the gene matches: 14. The CDR3 sequence is 13 residues long. In nucleotides, the CDR3 is TGCAGTGCTAACACCCTGGACAGGGGAGCCTTAACCTTC. Translating gives CSANTLDRGALTF.

This clonotype was seen many times. The chain joins TRBV6-1 to TRBJ1-6, with a tentative D call TRBD1 (5 bases). Germline values: CDR1 MNHNS, CDR2 SASEGT. V shed 6 bases and J shed 0 bases, with 9 bases lying between them. CDR3 length: 15 amino acids. DNA of the CDR3: TGTGCCAGCAGGGCCGACAGCTCCTATAATTCACCCCTCCACTTT. It codes for CASRADSSYNSPLHF.

This clonotype was seen many times. The rearrangement joins TRBV15 to TRBJ1-1; 7 bases align to TRBD1. With V trimmed by 1 base and J by 4 bases, 3 bases remained unmatched. The germline V gene encodes CDR1 LNHNV and CDR2 YYDKDF (reference sequence). The CDR3 has 14 amino acids. CDR3 loop: CATSRVPGGTEAFF. For the CDR3, the DNA is TGTGCCACCAGCAGAGTCCCAGGGGGCACTGAAGCTTTCTTT.

Concerning this clonotype: At one boundary the junction diverges from the germline segment, which might be a read error. The rearrangement links TRBV7-8 to TRBJ2-5; 16 nucleotides align to TRBD2. The CDR3 is 20 amino acids. The germline gives CDR1 SGHVS, CDR2 FQNEAQ. The CDR3 nucleotides read TGTGCCAGCAGCCTAACTCTCCCGGGACTAGCGGGAGGGCGTCAAGCGACCCAGTACTTC. This encodes CASSLTLPGLAGGRQATQYF.

This clonotype was counted between two and nine times. The rearrangement uses TRBV20-1 and TRBJ2-3; no definite D call. V was trimmed by 3 bases and J by 6 bases, leaving 13 bases between them. The CDR3 extends over 13 amino acids. Germline V gives CDR1 DFQATT, CDR2 SNEGSKA (reference sequence). CDR3 region: CSARGPNQDTQYF. CDR3 sequence (DNA): TGCAGTGCTAGGGGTCCCAACCAGGATACGCAGTATTTT.

A few counts support this clonotype. This rearrangement joins TRBV24-1 to TRBJ2-1; tentatively, D is TRBD2 (7 bases). CDR3 length: 16 amino acids. The germline V and J ends were trimmed by 4 bases and 3 bases, with 15 bases remaining between them. The germline V gene encodes CDR1 KGHDR and CDR2 SFDVKD. CDR3 protein: CATSEGGLADYNEQFF. The CDR3 DNA is TGTGCCACCAGTGAAGGGGGGCTAGCGGACTACAATGAGCAGTTCTTC.

The V and J genes are TRBV2 and TRBJ2-5; D is unresolved. The CDR3 consists of 13 residues. Deletions cut 3 bases from V and 6 bases from J, with 11 bases between. Germline V lookup: CDR1 SNHLY, CDR2 FYNNEI. The CDR3 region has the DNA TGTGCCAGCAGTGACGGTCAGTCCAAGACCCAGTACTTC. Encoded protein: CASSDGQSKTQYF.

This chain links TRBV4-1 with TRBJ1-1; TRBD1 agrees at 7 bases. V was clipped by 1 base and J by 5 bases; unmatched bases: 7. Germline CDR1 and CDR2: MGHRA and YSYEKL. CDR3 length: 15 amino acids. Here the CDR3 reads CASSQVPGTVTEAFF. In DNA form, the CDR3 reads TGCGCCAGCAGCCAAGTCCCCGGGACAGTAACTGAAGCTTTCTTT.